Listed below are T cell receptor beta chains from one sample, sequenced in a study of T cell responses to AZD1222 COVID-19 vaccine. The assay was immunoSEQ multiplex PCR, and TCRdb's table has in-frame clones only and misses some. Among 90,000 to 95,000 clones listed, 86% were seen once. The specimen comprised peripheral blood, sampled on day 0 of AZD1222 vaccination. The receptor set was obtained from an adult in good health. Both conserved end residues are part of each CDR3.

>TRBV5-1
CASSYTRDSNYGYTF
>TRBV28
CAIGRGIATEAFF
>TRBV28
CASSPPVPAGAFF
>TRBV5-1
CASSLASGTSGSNEQFF
>TRBV15
CAISRDTNYGYTF
>TRBV5-1
CASSLLGGQGTDTQYF
>TRBV12-5
CASKGSHSNQPQHF
>TRBV30
CACPGTVNTGELFF
>TRBV5-6
CASSLVTGQETQYF
>TRBV2
CASSEWGGASYNEQFF
>TRBV21-1
CASSPVRERGANYGYTF
>TRBV5-5
CASSLATNYGYTF
>TRBV30
CAWTGQGRHGYTF
>TRBV24-1
CATSRHSANTGELFF
>TRBV5-1
CASSLQGSAEAFF
>TRBV7-2
CASSPPQFSYEQYF
>TRBV7-9
CASSGLAGDPYNEQFF
>TRBV11-3
CASSSPGLNTGELFF
>TRBV5-1
CASSRTTNRGDNYGYTF
>TRBV11-2
CASSPDRNEKLFF
>TRBV19
CASSSTRGEWQYF
>TRBV20-1
CSAGMATEAFF
>TRBV29-1
CSGLQGANTEAFF